This passage covers 15 T cell receptor beta chains from one sample sequenced in a study of T cell responses to AZD1222 COVID-19 vaccine. TCRdb keeps only in-frame clones here, not all; method: immunoSEQ multiplex PCR. The table shows roughly 110,000 clones, with 80% to 85% occurring only once. This material consisted of peripheral blood, taken on day 0 of AZD1222 vaccination. The receptors were gathered from an adult in good health.

The rearrangement links TRBV5-1 to TRBJ2-7; possibly TRBD1 for D (7 bases). The ends were cut back, 0 bases at V and 7 bases at J, with 20 bases in the middle. The CDR3 runs to 16 residues. The germline gives CDR1 SGHRS, CDR2 YFSETQ. CDR3 DNA sequence: TGCGCCAGCAGCTTGGGGGCCGGAGGGGGCGGAGGAGAGCAGTACTTC. This encodes CASSLGAGGGGGEQYF.

This chain connects TRBV7-8 to TRBJ1-5, with TRBD1 identical over 9 bases. CDR1 SGHVS and CDR2 FQNEAQ come from the germline V gene. V dropped 6 bases and J dropped 7; count of bases not matched to a gene: 7. The CDR3 sequence is 14 residues long. This CDR3 reads CASSSGTGLQPQHF. The CDR3 DNA sequence: TGTGCCAGCAGTTCCGGGACAGGGTTGCAGCCCCAGCATTTT.

This clone was observed once. This chain links TRBV2 with TRBJ2-1; 9 nucleotides match TRBD1. Per the germline V gene, CDR1 is SNHLY and CDR2 is FYNNEI. V shed 7 bases and J 7 bases; nucleotides not matched to a gene: 11. The CDR3 is made up of 15 amino acids. DNA for the CDR3: TGTGCCAGCACCCAAGAGACAGGGGGTTTTAATGAGCAGTTCTTC. Residues: CASTQETGGFNEQFF. Filled out from reference TRBV2 and TRBJ2-1, the complete variable domain reads EPEVTQTPSHQVTQMGQEVILRCVPISNHLYFYWYRQILGQKVEFLVSFYNNEISEKSEIFDDQFSVERPDGSNFTLKIRSTKLEDSAMYFCASTQETGGFNEQFFGPGTRLTVL.

The rearrangement links TRBV11-3 to TRBJ2-4, with 7 bases aligning to TRBD1. The CDR3 totals 13 residues. The V gene's germline CDR1 is SGHNT and CDR2 YENEEA. Losses at the gene ends were 7 bases for V and 8 bases for J; bases not matched to a gene: 8. For the CDR3, the DNA is TGTGCCAGCACCGTGACAGGGTCGGACATTCAGTACTTC. Translating it yields CASTVTGSDIQYF.

J is TRBJ1-2 and V is TRBV10-3; 7 bases align to TRBD1. V shed 2 bases and J 5 bases; nucleotides not matched to a gene: 2. CDR3 size: 13 residues. Germline values: CDR1 ENHRY, CDR2 SYGVKD. The CDR3 loop is CAISEDRVYGYTF. The CDR3 nucleotides read TGTGCCATCAGTGAGGACAGGGTTTATGGCTACACCTTC.

This chain joins TRBV28 and TRBJ1-1; 8 bases map to TRBD1. Germline loops: CDR1 MDHEN, CDR2 SYDVKM. J lost 1 base, V lost 6 bases, and 4 bases had no gene match. The CDR3 runs 14 residues. CDR3 nucleotide sequence: TGTGCCAGCAGGGCAGGGGGCCGGAACACTGAAGCTTTCTTT. Translating it yields CASRAGGRNTEAFF.

The rearrangement uses TRBV18 and TRBJ1-1, with a tentative D call TRBD1 (5 bases). CDR1 is KGHSH and CDR2 is LQKENI in the germline V gene. Deletions cut 4 bases from V and 5 bases from J, with 20 bases between. This CDR3 comprises 16 residues. CDR3 DNA: TGTGCCAGCTCACTAGCGGGGGGGGAAGGGACGACTGAAGCTTTCTTT. It encodes CASSLAGGEGTTEAFF.

The chain is built from TRBV28 and TRBJ2-2; D is uncertain. CDR1 MDHEN and CDR2 SYDVKM come from the germline V gene. The V end lost 10 bases, the J end lost 0 bases, and 12 bases lay between the germline ends. The CDR3 is 14 amino acids. DNA of the CDR3: TGTGCCACCGACGGTAGATCGAACACCGGGGAGCTGTTTTTT. This codes for CATDGRSNTGELFF. Looking up the rest from reference TRBV28 and TRBJ2-2 gives the full variable domain: DVKVTQSSRYLVKRTGEKVFLECVQDMDHENMFWYRQDPGLGLRLIYFSYDVKMKEKGDIPEGYSVSREKKERFSLILESASTNQTSMYLCATDGRSNTGELFFGEGSRLTVL.

J is TRBJ2-7 and V is TRBV6-5; 9 bases align to TRBD2. The germline V gene encodes CDR1 MNHEY and CDR2 SVGAGI. The CDR3 totals 16 residues. The junction had 12 bases not matched to a gene; V was cut back by 2 bases and J by 7 bases. The CDR3: CASSYPPGAGGREQYF. DNA for the CDR3: TGTGCCAGCAGTTACCCCCCGGGAGCGGGGGGTAGGGAGCAGTACTTC.

The CDR3 nucleotides read TGCGCCAGCAGCTTGGGGGAAGCGGGCACAGATACGCAGTATTTT. It yields the protein CASSLGEAGTDTQYF. The chain carries TRBV5-1 and TRBJ2-3; D may be TRBD2 (5 bases). The CDR3 is 15 amino acids. The V gene lost 0 bases and the J gene lost 1 base, with 9 bases spanning the gap. Per the germline V gene, CDR1 is SGHRS and CDR2 is YFSETQ. Supplemented by reference TRBV5-1 and TRBJ2-3, the full variable domain reads KAGVTQTPRYLIKTRGQQVTLSCSPISGHRSVSWYQQTPGQGLQFLFEYFSETQRNKGNFPGRFSGRQFSNSRSEMNVSTLELGDSALYLCASSLGEAGTDTQYFGPGTRLTVL.

In its sample, this clone was seen once. This rearrangement joins TRBV12-3 or TRBV12-4 to TRBJ1-5; D is ambiguous. V was clipped by 4 bases and J by 6 bases, with 7 bases between them. The CDR3 loop spans 12 amino acids. CDR3 protein: CASSSPSQPQHF. DNA for the CDR3: TGTGCCAGCAGTTCTCCGTCTCAGCCCCAGCATTTT.

The rearrangement links TRBV11-1 to TRBJ2-5; TRBD1 or TRBD2 may be the D gene (6 bases each). Germline CDR1 reads SGHAT; CDR2 reads FQDESV (reference sequence). The CDR3 is 16 residues long. V was clipped by 2 bases and J by 1 base, with 14 bases between them. The CDR3 reads CASSLNDGGGQETQYF. The CDR3 nucleotides are TGTGCCAGCAGCTTAAATGATGGAGGGGGCCAAGAGACCCAGTACTTC.

This chain connects TRBV7-2 to TRBJ1-1; 7 positions agree with TRBD1. From germline, CDR1 is SGHTA and CDR2 FQGNSA. The J segment lost 6 bases and the V segment lost 1 base, leaving 5 bases of the junction unmatched. The CDR3 extends over 14 amino acids. The CDR3 region is CASSLVGTVAEAFF. The CDR3 DNA is TGTGCCAGCAGCTTAGTTGGGACAGTAGCTGAAGCTTTCTTT.

CDR3 DNA: TGTGCCAGCAGCCAAGGGGCCCCCTATGGCTACACCTTC. Its translation is CASSQGAPYGYTF. The chain couples TRBV14 to TRBJ1-2; D gene unclear. Germline values: CDR1 SGHDN, CDR2 FVKESK. The V end was cut by 1 base, the J end by 4 bases, with 7 bases between. The CDR3 length is 13 residues.

The rearrangement links TRBV5-1 to TRBJ2-2; D could derive from TRBD1 or TRBD2 (5 bases each). Germline-derived CDR1 and CDR2 are SGHRS and YFSETQ. The V gene lost 0 bases and the J gene lost 3 bases, with 12 bases spanning the gap. This CDR3 has 16 residues. The CDR3 nucleotides are TGCGCCAGCAGCTTGGGGGGGAGCACTTACACCGGGGAGCTGTTTTTT. Amino acid sequence: CASSLGGSTYTGELFF.